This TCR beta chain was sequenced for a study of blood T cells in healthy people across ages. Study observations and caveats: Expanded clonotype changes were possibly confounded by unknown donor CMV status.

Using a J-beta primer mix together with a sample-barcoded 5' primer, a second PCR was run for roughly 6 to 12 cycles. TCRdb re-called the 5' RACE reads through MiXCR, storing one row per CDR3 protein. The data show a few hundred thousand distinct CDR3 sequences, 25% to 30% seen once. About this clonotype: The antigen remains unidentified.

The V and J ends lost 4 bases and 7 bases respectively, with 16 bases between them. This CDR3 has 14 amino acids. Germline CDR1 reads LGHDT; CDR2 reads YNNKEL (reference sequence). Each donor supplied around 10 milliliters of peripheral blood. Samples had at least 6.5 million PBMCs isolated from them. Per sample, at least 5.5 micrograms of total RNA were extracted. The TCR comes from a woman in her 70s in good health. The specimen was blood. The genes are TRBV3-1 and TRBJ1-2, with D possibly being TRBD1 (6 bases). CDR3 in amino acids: CASSPVGGDIGYTF. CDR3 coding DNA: TGTGCCAGCAGCCCAGTTGGAGGGGACATTGGCTACACCTTC.